The clone carrying this T cell receptor (beta chain) was counted once. Its specificity is unknown. A clone one base away is much larger, so this may be a read error. Study observations and caveats: Tumor-infiltrating Treg TCR alpha and beta sequences overlapped most with tumor naive CD4+ T cells, then blood naive. Tumor memory CD4+ T cell TCR gene usage clustered with blood and lymph node memory CD4+ cells and lymph node naive CD4+ cells.

TCRdb re-analysed the 5' RACE reads in MiXCR, keeping a single row per CDR3 protein. Among 20,000 to 25,000 distinct CDR3 sequences listed, more than 30% were seen once. The sequence came from a female donor with breast cancer. The material sequenced was tumor-infiltrating naive CD4+ T cells sorted from the breast tumor. Subset reported: naive CD4+ T cells, CD4+CD45RA+CD25-.

This chain's CDR3 is CASSPGVGVKETQYF. CDR3 sequence (DNA): TGCGCCAGCAGCCCCGGGGTAGGGGTAAAAGAGACCCAGTACTTC. The chain joins TRBV5-1 to TRBJ2-5, with D perhaps TRBD1 or TRBD2 (5 bases each). Germline V gene data show CDR1 as SGHRS and CDR2 as YFSETQ. Trimming took off 4 bases at V and 3 bases at J, with 16 bases between the two ends. The CDR3 consists of 15 residues.